This T cell receptor (beta chain) was found in a study of blood T cells in healthy people across ages. Findings and caveats of the study: The donors' CMV status was not determined, possibly confounding changes in expanded clonotypes. One million T cells yielded diversity estimates that were considered underestimates. Fewer expanded clones and more diversity marked long-lived versus aged donors. A strong correlation was seen between TCR beta diversity and naive T cell percentage.

V was shortened by 1 base and J by 5 bases, with 12 bases between the two germline ends. CDR3 length equals 14 residues. The germline gives CDR1 DFQATT, CDR2 SNEGSKA (reference sequence). Primed by a sample-barcoded 5' primer and a J-beta primer mix, a second PCR proceeded for 7 to 11 cycles. TCRdb passed the 5' RACE reads through MiXCR, listing each CDR3 protein once. The profile shows 1.6 million or so distinct CDR3 sequences, about 35% of them singletons. Comment on this clonotype: Its antigen is unidentified.

V is TRBV20-1 and J is TRBJ2-1; D might be TRBD2 (6 bases). Material: blood. This receptor was taken from a woman aged 25 to 39 in good health. CDR3 protein: CSARVAARDNEQFF. The CDR3 DNA is TGCAGTGCTAGAGTAGCGGCTAGAGACAATGAGCAGTTCTTC.